This T cell receptor beta chain was sequenced during a study of response to subunit inactivated influenza vaccine. TCRdb reprocessed the RT-PCR reads with MiXCR, giving one entry per CDR3 protein. The sample has 500,000 to 550,000 distinct CDR3 sequences; about 7.2% are singletons. Study-wide results and caveats: New T cells are recruited in small numbers by each seasonal influenza vaccination, according to the authors' suggestion.

The CDR3 sequence is 15 residues long. Germline V gives CDR1 ENHRY, CDR2 SYGVKD. The ends lost 9 bases at V and 4 bases at J; junction bases unmatched: 15. As for this clonotype: Its antigen is undetermined.

The V call is TRBV10-3, the J call TRBJ2-7, with TRBD2 matching over 7 bases. This receptor was taken from a man aged 45 to 75 who received an inactivated influenza vaccine. Sequenced here: PBMCs from blood, sampled around 25 months after vaccination. CDR3 nucleotide sequence: TGTGCCATTCAACAGACCGGCCTAGCGGTTTACGAGCAGTACTTC. Amino acids: CAIQQTGLAVYEQYF.